This is a list of T cell receptor beta chains from one sample in a study of cytomegalovirus exposure and HLA in healthy donors. Here immunoSEQ multiplex PCR was the method, and the copy in TCRdb shows in-frame clones only, minus some. The repertoire includes 90,000 to 120,000 clones, roughly 73% of them detected once, and 7.8% sits in the top ten. Sequencing used PBMCs. The receptors shown here come from a young man in good health and CMV-seronegative. Both conserved end residues are part of each CDR3. D genes are given only for firm matches. Some rows have no size entry. The others give once, few or many, or a class for an expanded clone.

j_call clone_size v_call d_call cdr3_aa cdr3_nt
TRBJ2-7 NA TRBV11-2 TRBD2 CASKPISGATPYEQYF TGTGCCAGCAAACCTATTAGCGGGGCAACGCCTTACGAGCAGTACTTC
TRBJ2-3 NA TRBV5-4 NA CASSLYGISTDTQYF TGTGCCAGCAGCTTGTATGGCATCAGCACAGATACGCAGTATTTT
TRBJ2-3 NA TRBV7-9 TRBD2 CASSLGLVAGEIVTDTQYF TGTGCCAGCAGCTTAGGTTTAGTAGCGGGGGAAATTGTTACAGATACGCAGTATTTT
TRBJ1-5 NA TRBV6-1 NA CASSVPGGYQPQHF TGTGCCAGCAGTGTCCCGGGGGGGTATCAGCCCCAGCATTTT
TRBJ2-5 NA TRBV30 NA CACLAGYQETQYF TGTGCCTGTCTGGCAGGGTACCAAGAGACCCAGTACTTC
TRBJ1-1 NA TRBV10-3 TRBD1 CAVTGDFTEAFF TGTGCCGTCACAGGGGATTTCACTGAAGCTTTCTTT
TRBJ2-1 once TRBV2 TRBD2 CASSVQLAGVNEQFF TGTGCCAGCAGTGTTCAGCTAGCGGGAGTCAATGAGCAGTTCTTC
TRBJ2-7 NA TRBV21-1 NA CASSKRLELAGGREQYF TGTGCCAGCAGCAAACGGTTAGAACTAGCGGGGGGGCGGGAGCAGTACTTC
TRBJ2-5 once TRBV7-6 NA CASSRTGNQETQYF TGTGCCAGCAGCCGTACAGGGAACCAAGAGACCCAGTACTTC
TRBJ1-2 few TRBV18 NA CASSPDSPSGYTF TGTGCCAGCTCACCCGACAGCCCCTCGGGCTACACCTTC
TRBJ1-1 few TRBV6-1 NA CASTVGTFNTEAFF TGTGCCAGCACGGTTGGGACATTCAACACTGAAGCTTTCTTT
TRBJ1-2 NA TRBV5-1 TRBD1 CASSLEQGGFGCTF TGCGCCAGCAGCCTCGAACAGGGGGGCTTCGGATGCACCTTC
TRBJ1-1 NA TRBV9 NA CASSVALANTEAFF TGTGCCAGCAGCGTAGCTCTGGCAAACACTGAAGCTTTCTTT
TRBJ2-2 NA TRBV7-8 NA CASSFGTSGELFF TGTGCCAGCAGCTTTGGCACGTCCGGGGAGCTGTTTTTT
TRBJ2-7 NA TRBV5-6 NA CASSSTGQFYEQYF TGTGCCAGCAGCTCCACTGGACAGTTCTACGAGCAGTACTTC
TRBJ2-2 NA TRBV7-3 TRBD1 CASRTGTGGPGELFF TGTGCCAGCAGAACCGGGACAGGGGGTCCCGGGGAGCTGTTTTTT
TRBJ1-4 NA TRBV5-1 NA CASSPAGVFRNEKLFF TGCGCCAGCAGCCCTGCAGGGGTTTTTAGGAATGAAAAACTGTTTTTT
TRBJ2-7 NA TRBV4-1 TRBD2 CASSLAGLHIYEQYF TGCGCCAGCAGCTTAGCGGGCCTACACATTTACGAGCAGTACTTC
TRBJ2-1 NA TRBV5-6 NA CASSLGHGSYNEQFF TGTGCCAGCAGCTTAGGACACGGATCGTACAATGAGCAGTTCTTC
TRBJ2-7 few TRBV9 TRBD2 CASSVAGEASYEQYF TGTGCCAGCAGCGTTGCGGGGGAAGCCTCCTACGAGCAGTACTTC
TRBJ2-7 once TRBV5-8 TRBD2 CASSFREGYEQYF TGTGCCAGCAGTTTTCGGGAGGGGTACGAGCAGTACTTC
TRBJ2-7 NA TRBV28 TRBD2 CASRGLAGADPYEQYF TGTGCCAGCAGGGGACTAGCGGGAGCCGACCCCTACGAGCAGTACTTC
TRBJ2-7 NA TRBV5-1 NA CASSWTDFSYEQYF TGCGCCAGCAGCTGGACAGATTTCTCCTACGAGCAGTACTTC
TRBJ1-1 NA TRBV19 TRBD1 CASSSLRFATGLNTEAFF TGTGCCAGTAGCAGCCTCCGATTCGCGACAGGGTTGAACACTGAAGCTTTCTTT
TRBJ1-3 NA TRBV30 TRBD1 CAWTRTGNSGNTIYF TGTGCCTGGACCAGGACAGGGAACTCCGGAAACACCATATATTTT
TRBJ2-3 NA TRBV15 NA CATSRAADTSTDTQYF TGTGCCACCAGCAGAGCCGCCGATACTAGCACAGATACGCAGTATTTT
TRBJ2-3 NA TRBV5-1 TRBD2 CASSLERLAGRVDTQYF TGCGCCAGCAGCTTGGAGCGATTAGCGGGACGGGTAGATACGCAGTATTTT
TRBJ2-3 few TRBV11-2 TRBD2 CASSLVRAGGSTDTQYF TGTGCCAGCAGCTTAGTTAGGGCGGGGGGGAGCACAGATACGCAGTATTTT
TRBJ1-6 few TRBV4-1 TRBD1 CASSLHSDRGRSPLHF TGCGCCAGCAGCCTCCATTCTGACAGGGGGCGTTCACCCCTCCACTTT
TRBJ1-1 NA TRBV28 NA CASSLRGGTEAFF TGTGCCAGCAGTTTAAGGGGGGGCACTGAAGCTTTCTTT
TRBJ1-1 NA TRBV2 NA CASRGGWSLNTEAFF TGTGCCAGCCGAGGGGGTTGGTCCCTGAACACTGAAGCTTTCTTT
TRBJ1-4 NA TRBV2 TRBD1 CASRGGRTGRATNEKLLF TGTGCCAGCAGGGGGGGAAGGACAGGGCGAGCAACTAATGAAAAACTGCTTTTT
TRBJ1-2 NA TRBV5-1 NA CASSPRGSDSNYGYTF TGCGCCAGCAGCCCTCGGGGTTCTGACTCTAACTATGGCTACACCTTC
TRBJ2-2 NA TRBV5-4 TRBD2 CASSVAGAIGELFF TGTGCCAGCAGCGTAGCGGGAGCTATCGGGGAGCTGTTTTTT
TRBJ1-5 few TRBV10-3 TRBD1 CAISEGTGSQPQHF TGTGCCATCAGTGAGGGGACAGGTAGTCAGCCCCAGCATTTT